These T cell receptor beta chains were read from a single sample in a study of T and B cells in COVID-19 patients. MiXCR was run by TCRdb on the multiplex PCR reads, yielding one entry per CDR3 protein. The table shows 6,500 to 8,500 distinct CDR3 sequences, with about 30% occurring only once. The sample consisted of blood. These receptor sequences come from a human donor with active COVID-19. Each CDR3 is given with its conserved first and last residue. Each record gives: J gene, clone size, V gene, D gene, CDR3 protein, CDR3 DNA. A D gene is named only where the DNA matches it firmly. Size tells how often a clone was seen (once, few, many) or the class of an expanded clone, and some rows leave it out.

j_call: TRBJ2-1; clone_size: .; v_call: TRBV20-1; d_call: .; cdr3_aa: CSAARHIGGPDRDEQFF; cdr3_nt: TGCAGTGCCGCAAGACACATCGGGGGGCCTGATCGCGATGAGCAGTTCTTC
j_call: TRBJ2-1; clone_size: few; v_call: TRBV24-1; d_call: TRBD2; cdr3_aa: CATSDTGEGTWDEQFF; cdr3_nt: TGTGCCACCAGTGATACGGGGGAGGGGACTTGGGATGAGCAGTTCTTC
j_call: TRBJ2-1; clone_size: few; v_call: TRBV5-4; d_call: .; cdr3_aa: CASSLDGGSYNEQFF; cdr3_nt: TGTGCCAGCAGCTTAGACGGGGGCTCTTACAATGAGCAGTTCTTC
j_call: TRBJ1-1; clone_size: .; v_call: TRBV7-6; d_call: .; cdr3_aa: CASSQAHRSTPNTEAFF; cdr3_nt: TGTGCCAGCAGCCAGGCCCACCGATCCACTCCTAACACTGAAGCTTTCTTT
j_call: TRBJ2-5; clone_size: medium-sized; v_call: TRBV5-5; d_call: .; cdr3_aa: CASSWGGRGVQETQYF; cdr3_nt: TGTGCCAGCAGCTGGGGGGGGCGGGGCGTCCAAGAGACCCAGTACTTC
j_call: TRBJ2-2; clone_size: .; v_call: TRBV7-2; d_call: .; cdr3_aa: CASSSQSDTGELFF; cdr3_nt: TGTGCCAGCAGCTCTCAGTCCGACACCGGGGAGCTGTTTTTT
j_call: TRBJ1-4; clone_size: .; v_call: TRBV14; d_call: TRBD1; cdr3_aa: CASSPWTGMHEKLFF; cdr3_nt: TGTGCCAGCAGCCCGTGGACAGGGATGCATGAAAAACTGTTTTTT
j_call: TRBJ2-3; clone_size: medium-sized; v_call: TRBV19; d_call: .; cdr3_aa: CASSIALRTDTQYF; cdr3_nt: TGTGCCAGTAGTATAGCGTTGCGAACAGATACGCAGTATTTT
j_call: TRBJ2-5; clone_size: .; v_call: TRBV7-2; d_call: .; cdr3_aa: CASSLQSGVQETQYF; cdr3_nt: TGTGCCAGCAGCTTACAGAGTGGGGTCCAAGAGACCCAGTACTTC
j_call: TRBJ2-4; clone_size: few; v_call: TRBV10-3; d_call: .; cdr3_aa: CAISTGTANGNIQYF; cdr3_nt: TGTGCCATCAGCACGGGGACGGCGAATGGGAACATTCAGTACTTC
j_call: TRBJ2-3; clone_size: medium-sized; v_call: TRBV18; d_call: .; cdr3_aa: CASSPRGADTQYF; cdr3_nt: TGTGCCAGCTCACCGCGAGGCGCAGATACGCAGTATTTT
j_call: TRBJ2-5; clone_size: few; v_call: TRBV27; d_call: .; cdr3_aa: CASSLEGHQETQYF; cdr3_nt: TGTGCCAGCAGTTTGGAGGGGCACCAAGAGACCCAGTACTTC
j_call: TRBJ2-5; clone_size: .; v_call: TRBV28; d_call: .; cdr3_aa: CASSPGAARETQYF; cdr3_nt: TGTGCCAGCAGTCCCGGGGCGGCCAGAGAGACCCAGTACTTC
j_call: TRBJ2-2; clone_size: few; v_call: TRBV6-2/TRBV6-3; d_call: .; cdr3_aa: CASSYALLTGELFF; cdr3_nt: TGTGCCAGCAGTTACGCACTTCTCACCGGGGAGCTGTTTTTT
j_call: TRBJ2-5; clone_size: .; v_call: TRBV18; d_call: .; cdr3_aa: CASSSSSQETQYF; cdr3_nt: TGTGCCAGCTCAAGCAGCTCCCAAGAGACCCAGTACTTC
j_call: TRBJ2-3; clone_size: .; v_call: TRBV27; d_call: TRBD2; cdr3_aa: CASSIPSGVAQGGNTDTQYF; cdr3_nt: TGTGCCAGTAGTATCCCTAGCGGGGTGGCGCAAGGGGGTAACACAGATACGCAGTATTTT
j_call: TRBJ1-6; clone_size: .; v_call: TRBV6-5; d_call: .; cdr3_aa: CASSYQSPGTPNSPLHF; cdr3_nt: TGTGCCAGCAGTTACCAAAGCCCCGGGACCCCTAATTCACCCCTCCACTTT
j_call: TRBJ1-1; clone_size: .; v_call: TRBV24-1; d_call: .; cdr3_aa: CATSESGYSEAFF; cdr3_nt: TGTGCCACCAGTGAATCAGGGTATTCTGAAGCTTTCTTT
j_call: TRBJ1-2; clone_size: .; v_call: TRBV12-3/TRBV12-4; d_call: TRBD1; cdr3_aa: CASTTGGLVQGYTF; cdr3_nt: TGTGCCAGCACTACAGGGGGGCTGGTTCAAGGCTACACCTTC
j_call: TRBJ1-5; clone_size: .; v_call: TRBV6-1; d_call: .; cdr3_aa: CASSFLGPSNQPQHF; cdr3_nt: TGTGCCAGCAGTTTTCTTGGACCTAGCAATCAGCCCCAGCATTTT
j_call: TRBJ2-5; clone_size: .; v_call: TRBV24-1; d_call: TRBD1; cdr3_aa: CATRDRGSETQYF; cdr3_nt: TGTGCCACGAGGGACAGGGGCTCAGAGACCCAGTACTTC
j_call: TRBJ2-7; clone_size: .; v_call: TRBV20-1; d_call: .; cdr3_aa: CSAPSPVGGRYEQYF; cdr3_nt: TGCAGTGCCCCCTCGCCGGTCGGGGGGCGTTACGAGCAGTACTTC
j_call: TRBJ2-2; clone_size: few; v_call: TRBV5-4; d_call: .; cdr3_aa: CASSLGGGPLYPGELFF; cdr3_nt: TGTGCCAGCAGCTTGGGTGGGGGTCCGCTATATCCCGGGGAGCTGTTTTTT
j_call: TRBJ2-2; clone_size: medium-sized; v_call: TRBV11-1; d_call: .; cdr3_aa: CASSSPQGSLMGVGELFF; cdr3_nt: TGTGCCAGCAGCTCTCCCCAGGGATCCCTGATGGGGGTCGGGGAGCTGTTTTTT
j_call: TRBJ1-3; clone_size: .; v_call: TRBV6-1; d_call: TRBD1; cdr3_aa: CASSGQGAGTIYF; cdr3_nt: TGTGCCAGCAGTGGACAGGGCGCCGGGACCATATATTTT
j_call: TRBJ2-6; clone_size: .; v_call: TRBV5-1; d_call: .; cdr3_aa: CASSLRSGANVLTF; cdr3_nt: TGCGCCAGCAGCTTAAGATCTGGGGCCAACGTCCTGACTTTC
j_call: TRBJ2-1; clone_size: few; v_call: TRBV24-1; d_call: TRBD2; cdr3_aa: CATRSLAGGQDEQFF; cdr3_nt: TGTGCCACCAGATCCCTAGCGGGGGGCCAGGATGAGCAGTTCTTC
j_call: TRBJ1-2; clone_size: few; v_call: TRBV7-6; d_call: .; cdr3_aa: CASSLGSEGRGRGYTF; cdr3_nt: TGTGCCAGCAGCTTAGGAAGCGAAGGAAGAGGACGAGGCTACACCTTC
j_call: TRBJ1-1; clone_size: few; v_call: TRBV5-1; d_call: .; cdr3_aa: CASSRDRNTEAFF; cdr3_nt: TGCGCCAGCAGCCGAGACAGGAACACTGAAGCTTTCTTT
j_call: TRBJ1-2; clone_size: medium-sized; v_call: TRBV15; d_call: .; cdr3_aa: CATSRDTQGSYGYTF; cdr3_nt: TGTGCCACCAGCAGAGATACGCAGGGGAGCTATGGCTACACCTTC
j_call: TRBJ1-3; clone_size: medium-sized; v_call: TRBV29-1; d_call: .; cdr3_aa: CTLAERHSGNTIYF; cdr3_nt: TGCACCCTGGCGGAGCGCCACTCTGGAAACACCATATATTTT
j_call: TRBJ1-6; clone_size: .; v_call: TRBV7-9; d_call: .; cdr3_aa: CASSPPGQNNSPLHF; cdr3_nt: TGTGCCAGCAGCCCCCCGGGACAAAATAATTCACCCCTCCACTTT
j_call: TRBJ2-7; clone_size: .; v_call: TRBV7-2; d_call: .; cdr3_aa: CASSLQAGGYEQYF; cdr3_nt: TGTGCCAGCAGCTTGCAGGCAGGGGGGTACGAGCAGTACTTC
j_call: TRBJ2-7; clone_size: medium-sized; v_call: TRBV19; d_call: TRBD1; cdr3_aa: CASSRRDSPYEQYF; cdr3_nt: TGTGCCAGTAGTCGCCGGGACAGTCCCTACGAGCAGTACTTC
j_call: TRBJ1-3; clone_size: medium-sized; v_call: TRBV19; d_call: .; cdr3_aa: CASSMSLSSGNTIYF; cdr3_nt: TGTGCCAGTAGTATGTCACTGAGCTCTGGAAACACCATATATTTT
j_call: TRBJ2-3; clone_size: medium-sized; v_call: TRBV19; d_call: .; cdr3_aa: CASSIGGADTQYF; cdr3_nt: TGTGCCAGTAGTATAGGCGGCGCAGATACGCAGTATTTT
j_call: TRBJ1-1; clone_size: .; v_call: TRBV19; d_call: .; cdr3_aa: CASRVVWARVLNTEAFF; cdr3_nt: TGTGCCAGTAGAGTGGTTTGGGCCAGGGTCTTGAACACTGAAGCTTTCTTT
j_call: TRBJ2-3; clone_size: .; v_call: TRBV19; d_call: .; cdr3_aa: CASSNTGGRTDTQYF; cdr3_nt: TGTGCCAGTAGCAATACCGGGGGGCGAACAGATACGCAGTATTTT
j_call: TRBJ2-7; clone_size: .; v_call: TRBV5-1; d_call: .; cdr3_aa: CASSPGAGGGTNEQYF; cdr3_nt: TGCGCCAGCAGCCCGGGGGCTGGAGGGGGAACTAACGAGCAGTACTTC
j_call: TRBJ2-2; clone_size: .; v_call: TRBV6-1; d_call: .; cdr3_aa: CASSEAGSQRGELFF; cdr3_nt: TGTGCCAGCAGTGAAGCGGGCAGTCAGCGCGGGGAGCTGTTTTTT
j_call: TRBJ2-1; clone_size: .; v_call: TRBV7-2; d_call: .; cdr3_aa: CASSLAGAYNEQFF; cdr3_nt: TGTGCCAGCAGCTTAGCTGGGGCCTACAATGAGCAGTTCTTC
j_call: TRBJ1-6; clone_size: medium-sized; v_call: TRBV15; d_call: TRBD1; cdr3_aa: CATSRGDRGGNSPLHF; cdr3_nt: TGTGCCACCAGCAGAGGGGACAGGGGTGGTAATTCACCCCTCCACTTT
j_call: TRBJ1-2; clone_size: .; v_call: TRBV18; d_call: TRBD1; cdr3_aa: CASSGGSGTGAYGYTF; cdr3_nt: TGTGCCAGCTCAGGGGGGTCCGGGACAGGGGCCTATGGCTACACCTTC
j_call: TRBJ1-1; clone_size: medium-sized; v_call: TRBV29-1; d_call: .; cdr3_aa: CSVEDRAPEAFF; cdr3_nt: TGCAGCGTTGAAGATAGGGCTCCTGAAGCTTTCTTT
j_call: TRBJ1-6; clone_size: .; v_call: TRBV4-2; d_call: .; cdr3_aa: CASSLSWVDSPLHF; cdr3_nt: TGCGCCAGCAGCCTCAGTTGGGTGGATTCACCCCTCCACTTT
j_call: TRBJ2-3; clone_size: medium-sized; v_call: TRBV27; d_call: .; cdr3_aa: CASSLGLLLDTQYF; cdr3_nt: TGTGCCAGCAGTTTGGGACTCCTGTTAGATACGCAGTATTTT
j_call: TRBJ1-6; clone_size: medium-sized; v_call: TRBV5-6; d_call: .; cdr3_aa: CASSPEAASPLHF; cdr3_nt: TGTGCCAGCAGCCCGGAGGCAGCATCACCCCTCCACTTT
j_call: TRBJ2-6; clone_size: few; v_call: TRBV29-1; d_call: .; cdr3_aa: CSGGVGGGANVLTF; cdr3_nt: TGCAGCGGGGGGGTGGGGGGTGGGGCCAACGTCCTGACTTTC
j_call: TRBJ2-2; clone_size: medium-sized; v_call: TRBV15; d_call: TRBD1; cdr3_aa: CATSRDTPTGGRPVAGELFF; cdr3_nt: TGTGCCACCAGCAGAGATACCCCGACAGGGGGCCGGCCGGTCGCCGGGGAGCTGTTTTTT
j_call: TRBJ1-1; clone_size: few; v_call: TRBV6-5; d_call: TRBD1; cdr3_aa: CASRETGEKGTEAFF; cdr3_nt: TGTGCCAGCAGGGAGACAGGGGAAAAAGGCACTGAAGCTTTCTTT